This T cell receptor (beta chain) was found in a study of blood T cell repertoires in COVID-19. Background on the study: T cells, B-cell-depleted T cells, or PBMCs supplied cDNA or gDNA.

Only in-frame clones appear in the TCRdb table, and some are missing; sequencing was by immunoSEQ multiplex PCR. There are under 250,000 clones in the sample; about four fifths occur only once, and 2.9% lies in the top ten. Sequencing was carried out using peripheral blood. The receptor was derived from a man in his fifties or sixties with active or convalescent COVID-19.

CDR3 protein: CASSIADTGELFF. The CDR3 region has the DNA TGTGCCAGTAGTATAGCGGACACCGGGGAGCTGTTTTTT. The J gene is TRBJ2-2, the V gene TRBV19, with D hard to call. CDR1 is LNHDA, CDR2 SQIVND, per germline (reference sequence). Trimming left V 1 base short and J 3 bases short, with 3 bases between. The CDR3 has 13 residues.